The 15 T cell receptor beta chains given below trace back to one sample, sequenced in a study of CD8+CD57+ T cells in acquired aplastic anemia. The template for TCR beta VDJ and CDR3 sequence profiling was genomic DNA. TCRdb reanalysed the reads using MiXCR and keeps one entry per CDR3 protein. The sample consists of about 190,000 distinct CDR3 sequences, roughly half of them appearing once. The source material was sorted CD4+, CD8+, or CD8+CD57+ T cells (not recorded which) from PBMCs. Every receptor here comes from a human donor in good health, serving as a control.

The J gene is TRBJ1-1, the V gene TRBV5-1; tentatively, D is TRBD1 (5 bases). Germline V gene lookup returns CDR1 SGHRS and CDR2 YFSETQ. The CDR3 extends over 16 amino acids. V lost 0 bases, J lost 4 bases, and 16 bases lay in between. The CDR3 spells CASSLVAQGTITEAFF. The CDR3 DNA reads TGCGCCAGCAGCTTGGTAGCGCAGGGCACTATCACTGAAGCTTTCTTT.

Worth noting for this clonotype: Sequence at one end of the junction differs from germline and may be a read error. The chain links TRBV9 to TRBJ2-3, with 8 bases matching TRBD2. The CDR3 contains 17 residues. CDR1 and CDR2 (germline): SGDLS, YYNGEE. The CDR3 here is CASSPLGAGELTGTQYF. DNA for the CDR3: TGTGCCAGCAGCCCCTTAGGAGCGGGGGAGTTGACAGGTACGCAGTATTTT.

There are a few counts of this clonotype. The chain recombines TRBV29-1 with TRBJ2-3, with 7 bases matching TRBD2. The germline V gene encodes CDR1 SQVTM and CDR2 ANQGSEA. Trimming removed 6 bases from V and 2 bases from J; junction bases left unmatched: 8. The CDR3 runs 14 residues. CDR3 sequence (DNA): TGCAGCGTGGGAAGCGGGGCTTACACAGATACGCAGTATTTT. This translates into CSVGSGAYTDTQYF.

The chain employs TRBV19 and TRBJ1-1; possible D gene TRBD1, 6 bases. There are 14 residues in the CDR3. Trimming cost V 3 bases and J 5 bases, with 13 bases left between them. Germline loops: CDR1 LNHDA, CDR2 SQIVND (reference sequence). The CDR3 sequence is CASSIRGPGTEAFF. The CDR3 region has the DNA TGTGCCAGTAGTATCCGGGGGCCGGGTACTGAAGCTTTCTTT.

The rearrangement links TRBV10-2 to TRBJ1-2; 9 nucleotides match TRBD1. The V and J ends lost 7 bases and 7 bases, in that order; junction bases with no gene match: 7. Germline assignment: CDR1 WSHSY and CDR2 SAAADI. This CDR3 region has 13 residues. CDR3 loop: CASMEGQGGGYTF. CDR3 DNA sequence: TGCGCCAGCATGGAGGGACAGGGAGGTGGCTACACCTTC.

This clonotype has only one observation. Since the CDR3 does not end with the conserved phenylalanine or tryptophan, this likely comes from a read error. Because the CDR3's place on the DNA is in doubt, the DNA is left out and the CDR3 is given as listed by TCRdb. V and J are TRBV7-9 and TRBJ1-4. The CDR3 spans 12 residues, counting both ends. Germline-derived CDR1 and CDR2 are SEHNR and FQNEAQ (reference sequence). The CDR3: CASSRRTSGGAL.

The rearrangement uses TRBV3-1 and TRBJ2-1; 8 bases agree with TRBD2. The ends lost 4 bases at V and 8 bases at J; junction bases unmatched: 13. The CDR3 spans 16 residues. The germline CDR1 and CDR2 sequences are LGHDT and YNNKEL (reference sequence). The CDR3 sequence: CASSPHGGDRLDEQFF. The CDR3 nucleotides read TGTGCCAGCAGCCCACACGGGGGGGACCGTTTGGATGAGCAGTTCTTC.

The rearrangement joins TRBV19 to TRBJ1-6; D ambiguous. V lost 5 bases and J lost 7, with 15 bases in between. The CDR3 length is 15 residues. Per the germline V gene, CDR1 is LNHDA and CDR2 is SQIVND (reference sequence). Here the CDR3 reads CASSPSDPGNSPLHF. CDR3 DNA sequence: TGTGCCAGTAGTCCTTCAGACCCGGGGAATTCACCCCTCCACTTT.

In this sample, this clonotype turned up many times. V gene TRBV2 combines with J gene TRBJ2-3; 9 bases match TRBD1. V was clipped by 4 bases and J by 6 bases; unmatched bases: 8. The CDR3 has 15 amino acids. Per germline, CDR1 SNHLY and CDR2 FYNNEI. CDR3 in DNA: TGTGCCAGCAGTGCCGGGACAGGGCTTCGGGATACGCAGTATTTT. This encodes CASSAGTGLRDTQYF. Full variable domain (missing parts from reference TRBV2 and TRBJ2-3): EPEVTQTPSHQVTQMGQEVILRCVPISNHLYFYWYRQILGQKVEFLVSFYNNEISEKSEIFDDQFSVERPDGSNFTLKIRSTKLEDSAMYFCASSAGTGLRDTQYFGPGTRLTVL.

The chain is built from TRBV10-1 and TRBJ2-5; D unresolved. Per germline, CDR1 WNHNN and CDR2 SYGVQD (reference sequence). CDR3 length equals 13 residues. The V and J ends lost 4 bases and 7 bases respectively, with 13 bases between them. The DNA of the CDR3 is TGCGCCAGCAGTGCACGGAAATTGGGGACCCAGTACTTC. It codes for CASSARKLGTQYF.

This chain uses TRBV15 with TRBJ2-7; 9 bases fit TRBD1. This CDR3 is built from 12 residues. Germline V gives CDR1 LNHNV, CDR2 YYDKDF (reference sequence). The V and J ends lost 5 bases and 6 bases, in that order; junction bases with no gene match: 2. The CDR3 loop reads CATSWTGAEQYF. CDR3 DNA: TGTGCCACCAGCTGGACAGGGGCCGAGCAGTACTTC.

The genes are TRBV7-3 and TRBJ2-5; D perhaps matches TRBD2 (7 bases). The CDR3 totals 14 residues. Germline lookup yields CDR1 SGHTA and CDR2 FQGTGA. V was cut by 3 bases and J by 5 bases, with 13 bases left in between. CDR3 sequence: CASSLSGGRETQYF. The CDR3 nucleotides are TGTGCCAGCAGCTTGTCCGGGGGGCGGGAGACCCAGTACTTC.

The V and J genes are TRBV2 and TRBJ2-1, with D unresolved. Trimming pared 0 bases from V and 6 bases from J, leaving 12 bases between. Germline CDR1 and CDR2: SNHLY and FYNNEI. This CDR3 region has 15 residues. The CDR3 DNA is TGTGCCAGCAGTGAAGCGATCCGGTGGGGCAATGAGCAGTTCTTC. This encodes CASSEAIRWGNEQFF.

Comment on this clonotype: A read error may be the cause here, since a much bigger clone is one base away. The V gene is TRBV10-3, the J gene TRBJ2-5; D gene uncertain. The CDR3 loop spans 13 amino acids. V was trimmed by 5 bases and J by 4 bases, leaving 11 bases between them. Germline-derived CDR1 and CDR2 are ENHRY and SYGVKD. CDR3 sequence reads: CAISHPHLETQYF. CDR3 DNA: TGTGCCATCAGTCATCCCCATTTAGAGACCCAGTACTTC.

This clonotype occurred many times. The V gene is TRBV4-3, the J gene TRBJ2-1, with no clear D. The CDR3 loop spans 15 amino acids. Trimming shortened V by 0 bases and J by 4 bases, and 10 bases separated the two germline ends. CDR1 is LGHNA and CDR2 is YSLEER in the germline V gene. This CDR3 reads CASSQERLAYNEQFF. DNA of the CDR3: TGCGCCAGCAGCCAAGAAAGACTTGCATACAATGAGCAGTTCTTC.